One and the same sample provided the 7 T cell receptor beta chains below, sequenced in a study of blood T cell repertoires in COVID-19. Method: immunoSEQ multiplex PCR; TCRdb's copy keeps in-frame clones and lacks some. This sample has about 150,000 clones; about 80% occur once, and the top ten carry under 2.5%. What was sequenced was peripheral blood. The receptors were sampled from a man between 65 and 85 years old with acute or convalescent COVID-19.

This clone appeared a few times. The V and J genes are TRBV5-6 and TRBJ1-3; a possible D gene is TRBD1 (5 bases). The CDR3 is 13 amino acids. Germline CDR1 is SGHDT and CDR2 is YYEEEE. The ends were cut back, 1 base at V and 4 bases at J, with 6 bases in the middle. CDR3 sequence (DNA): TGTGCCAGCAGCTTGTCAGGGGGAAACACCATATATTTT. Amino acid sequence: CASSLSGGNTIYF. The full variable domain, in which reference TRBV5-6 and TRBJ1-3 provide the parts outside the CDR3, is DAGVTQSPTHLIKTRGQQVTLRCSPKSGHDTVSWYQQALGQGPQFIFQYYEEEERQRGNFPDRFSGHQFPNYSSELNVNALLLGDSALYLCASSLSGGNTIYFGEGSWLTVV.

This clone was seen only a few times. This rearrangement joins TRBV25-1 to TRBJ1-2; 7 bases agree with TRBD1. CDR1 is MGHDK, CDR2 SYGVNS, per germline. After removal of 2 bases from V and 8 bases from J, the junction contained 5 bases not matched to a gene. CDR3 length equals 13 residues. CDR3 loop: CASSERGGMGYTF. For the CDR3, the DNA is TGTGCCAGCAGTGAAAGAGGGGGCATGGGCTACACCTTC.

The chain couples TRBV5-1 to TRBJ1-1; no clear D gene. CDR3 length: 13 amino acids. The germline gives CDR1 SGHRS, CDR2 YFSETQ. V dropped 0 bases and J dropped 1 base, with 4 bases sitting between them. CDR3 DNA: TGCGCCAGCAGCTTGGAACAGAACACTGAAGCTTTCTTT. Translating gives CASSLEQNTEAFF. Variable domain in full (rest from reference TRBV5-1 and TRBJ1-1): KAGVTQTPRYLIKTRGQQVTLSCSPISGHRSVSWYQQTPGQGLQFLFEYFSETQRNKGNFPGRFSGRQFSNSRSEMNVSTLELGDSALYLCASSLEQNTEAFFGQGTRLTVV.

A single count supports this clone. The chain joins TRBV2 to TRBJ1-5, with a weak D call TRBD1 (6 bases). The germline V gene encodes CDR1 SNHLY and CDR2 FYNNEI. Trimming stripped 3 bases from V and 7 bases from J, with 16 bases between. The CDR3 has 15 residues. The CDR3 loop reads CASSDLGQPGQPQHF. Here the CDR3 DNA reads TGTGCCAGCAGTGACCTTGGACAGCCTGGGCAGCCCCAGCATTTT.

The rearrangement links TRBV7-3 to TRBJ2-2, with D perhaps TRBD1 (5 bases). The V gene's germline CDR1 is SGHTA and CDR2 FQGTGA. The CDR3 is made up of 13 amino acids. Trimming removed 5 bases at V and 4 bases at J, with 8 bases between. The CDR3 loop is CASSQTGTGELFF. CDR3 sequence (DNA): TGTGCCAGCAGCCAAACAGGCACCGGGGAGCTGTTTTTT.

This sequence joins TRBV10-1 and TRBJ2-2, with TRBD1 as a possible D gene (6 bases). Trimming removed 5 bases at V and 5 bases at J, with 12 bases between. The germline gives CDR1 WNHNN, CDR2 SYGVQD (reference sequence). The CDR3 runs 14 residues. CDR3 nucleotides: TGCGCCAGCAGTACCGGACAGCGTACCGGGGAGCTGTTTTTT. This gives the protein CASSTGQRTGELFF.

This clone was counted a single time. In DNA, the CDR3 is TGTGCCAGCAGCCAAGACCGTCCCCAGGGCAGGAACACTGAAGCTTTCTTT. Protein sequence: CASSQDRPQGRNTEAFF. The J gene is TRBJ1-1, the V gene TRBV3-1 (or the pseudogene TRBV3-2); D may be TRBD1 (5 bases). Per germline, CDR1 LGHDT and CDR2 YNNKEL (reference sequence). With 0 bases removed from V and 1 base from J, the gap between germline ends came to 15 bases. The CDR3 consists of 17 residues.